The 23 T cell receptor beta chains below come from one sample, sequenced in a study of shared clonotypes between healthy human individuals. Sequenced by immunoSEQ multiplex PCR; TCRdb stores in-frame clones only, minus some. The table records 1.4 million or so clones, approximately 98.5% of them present only once. Sequencing was done on a sample of naive CD4+ T cells sorted from blood. Indicated subset: CD45RA+ positively selected. The source is a man aged 25 to 45 in good health.

In this sample, this clone turned up once. The rearrangement uses TRBV28 and TRBJ1-2; a possible D gene is TRBD1 (5 bases). V was clipped by 6 bases and J by 4 bases, with 12 bases between them. The CDR3 has 13 residues. Germline lookup yields CDR1 MDHEN and CDR2 SYDVKM. In DNA form, the CDR3 reads TGTGCCAGCAGGAGATCAGGGACCTATGGCTACACCTTC. The encoded protein is CASRRSGTYGYTF.

In the case of this clone: This specimen includes other DNA sequences encoding the same CDR3. The V gene is TRBV7-9, the J gene TRBJ1-4; 8 bases fit TRBD1. This CDR3 has 14 residues. Germline loops: CDR1 SEHNR, CDR2 FQNEAQ (reference sequence). J was trimmed by 8 bases and V by 6 bases; bases with no gene match: 8. CDR3 amino acids: CASSFDRGGEKLFF. CDR3 in DNA: TGTGCCAGCAGTTTCGACAGGGGTGGGGAAAAACTGTTTTTT.

The count of this clone is one. The rearrangement uses TRBV11-2 and TRBJ2-5, with 13 bases identical to TRBD2. V shed 5 bases and J 3 bases; nucleotides not matched to a gene: 9. CDR1 is SGHAT, CDR2 FQNNGV, per germline. The CDR3 totals 17 residues. CDR3 sequence reads: CASSHYGLAGEEETQYF. In nucleotides, the CDR3 is TGTGCCAGCAGCCATTACGGACTAGCGGGAGAGGAAGAGACCCAGTACTTC.

The chain carries TRBV19 and TRBJ1-4, with D uncertain. V was shortened by 4 bases and J by 8 bases, with 5 bases between the two germline ends. The length of the CDR3 is 11 residues. Germline values: CDR1 LNHDA, CDR2 SQIVND (reference sequence). The CDR3 DNA follows: TGTGCCAGTAGTAGCACAGAAAAACTGTTTTTT. Translated: CASSSTEKLFF.

The gene calls are TRBV9 and TRBJ2-3, with 9 bases identical to TRBD1. CDR3 size: 16 residues. J lost 2 bases, V lost 4 bases, and 8 bases had no gene match. Germline CDR1 and CDR2: SGDLS and YYNGEE. As DNA, the CDR3 is TGTGCCAGCAGCACTACTTGGGACAGGGCCACAGATACGCAGTATTTT. Its translation is CASSTTWDRATDTQYF.

The gene calls are TRBV18 and TRBJ2-2; 11 bases line up with TRBD2. The germline gives CDR1 KGHSH, CDR2 LQKENI. The trim removed 4 bases at V and 2 bases at J, leaving 6 bases unmatched. This CDR3 is built from 17 residues. In nucleotides, the CDR3 is TGTGCCAGCTCACTAAGTGGACTAGCGGGCAACACCGGGGAGCTGTTTTTT. This sequence encodes CASSLSGLAGNTGELFF. Full variable domain (rest looked up from reference TRBV18 and TRBJ2-2): NAGVMQNPRHLVRRRGQEARLRCSPMKGHSHVYWYRQLPEEGLKFMVYLQKENIIDESGMPKERFSAEFPKEGPSILRIQQVVRGDSAAYFCASSLSGLAGNTGELFFGEGSRLTVL.

This chain uses TRBV2 with TRBJ1-2, with TRBD1 identical over 9 bases. The CDR3 sequence is 17 residues long. Germline assignment: CDR1 SNHLY and CDR2 FYNNEI. After removal of 6 bases from V and 3 bases from J, the junction contained 14 bases not matched to a gene. The DNA for the CDR3 is TGTGCCAGCAGGCCAACAGGGGGCGCCTCCTCCTACTATGGCTACACCTTC. Translation: CASRPTGGASSYYGYTF.

This sequence joins TRBV11-2 and TRBJ1-1; D may be TRBD1 (5 bases). V lost 4 bases and J lost 1, with 22 bases in between. The germline gives CDR1 SGHAT, CDR2 FQNNGV. CDR3 length equals 18 residues. The DNA of the CDR3 is TGTGCCAGCAGCTATTCCCTAGGGACGCGAATAGGGAACACTGAAGCTTTCTTT. Encoded protein: CASSYSLGTRIGNTEAFF.

The rearrangement links TRBV5-5 to TRBJ2-7; D remains unclear. The germline V and J ends were trimmed by 4 bases and 2 bases, with 16 bases remaining between them. Germline lookup yields CDR1 SGHKS and CDR2 YYEKEE (reference sequence). The length of the CDR3 is 15 residues. The CDR3 DNA follows: TGTGCCAGCAGCCCGATACGAGACGGCGCCTACGAGCAGTACTTC. Protein product: CASSPIRDGAYEQYF.

The chain uses TRBV5-1 and TRBJ1-4, with D possibly matching TRBD1 (5 bases). In germline, CDR1 is SGHRS, CDR2 YFSETQ. Trimming shortened V by 1 base and J by 8 bases, and 15 bases separated the two germline ends. The CDR3 loop spans 15 amino acids. The CDR3, as DNA: TGCGCCAGCAGCTTGTTCTGGGCCGGGGGAGAAAAACTGTTTTTT. As protein: CASSLFWAGGEKLFF. The full variable domain, with the rest looked up from reference TRBV5-1 and TRBJ1-4, is KAGVTQTPRYLIKTRGQQVTLSCSPISGHRSVSWYQQTPGQGLQFLFEYFSETQRNKGNFPGRFSGRQFSNSRSEMNVSTLELGDSALYLCASSLFWAGGEKLFFGSGTQLSVL.

V usage is TRBV7-3 and J usage is TRBJ2-5; D gene unclear. From germline, CDR1 is SGHTA and CDR2 FQGTGA. This CDR3 has 12 amino acids. Trimming took 2 bases from V and 5 from J, leaving 6 bases between them. The CDR3 bases are TGTGCCAGCAGCTTAGGTTCGGAGACCCAGTACTTC. Translating gives CASSLGSETQYF.

The chain carries TRBV6-1 and TRBJ2-2, with 9 nucleotides matching TRBD1. CDR1 is MNHNS and CDR2 is SASEGT in the germline V gene. The ends lost 4 bases at V and 1 base at J; junction bases unmatched: 4. The length of the CDR3 is 16 residues. CDR3 in amino acids: CASSVRDRVNTGELFF. The CDR3 nucleotides read TGTGCCAGCAGTGTCCGGGACAGGGTGAACACCGGGGAGCTGTTTTTT.

The chain recombines TRBV29-1 with TRBJ1-2; D not resolved. The germline gives CDR1 SQVTM, CDR2 ANQGSEA. The V gene lost 4 bases and the J gene lost 6 bases, with 12 bases spanning the gap. This CDR3 region has 12 residues. This chain's CDR3 is CSVALGRDGYTF. CDR3 bases: TGCAGCGTTGCCCTAGGACGGGATGGCTACACCTTC. The variable domain in full, completed from reference TRBV29-1 and TRBJ1-2, reads SAVISQKPSRDICQRGTSLTIQCQVDSQVTMMFWYRQQPGQSLTLIATANQGSEATYESGFVIDKFPISRPNLTFSTLTVSNMSPEDSSIYLCSVALGRDGYTFGSGTRLTVV.

The J gene is TRBJ2-7, the V gene TRBV7-9, with D possibly being TRBD1 (6 bases). Trimming left V 5 bases short and J 6 bases short, with 17 bases between. The germline gives CDR1 SEHNR, CDR2 FQNEAQ (reference sequence). CDR3 length equals 14 residues. The CDR3 loop reads CASSPLGRGVEQYF. CDR3 sequence (DNA): TGTGCCAGCAGCCCATTGGGCAGGGGAGTCGAGCAGTACTTC.

This chain joins TRBV7-9 and TRBJ2-7, with 9 nucleotides matching TRBD1. Germline CDR1 reads SEHNR; CDR2 reads FQNEAQ (reference sequence). The ends lost 5 bases at V and 6 bases at J; junction bases unmatched: 11. CDR3 length: 15 residues. The CDR3 DNA is TGTGCCAGCAGCCCAGCCGGGACAGGGTTCTCCGAGCAGTACTTC. Protein: CASSPAGTGFSEQYF.

The CDR3 region is CASRPAPGRSSYNEQFF. The DNA for the CDR3 is TGCGCCAGCAGACCTGCGCCGGGACGGAGCTCCTACAATGAGCAGTTCTTC. This chain joins TRBV5-1 and TRBJ2-1; D might be TRBD1 or TRBD2, each matching 5 bases. The CDR3 is 17 residues long. Germline CDR1 and CDR2: SGHRS and YFSETQ. Between the trimmed V and J ends, which lost 5 bases and 0 bases, there was a span of 18 bases.

This clone showed up just once. Other DNA sequences in the sample encode the same CDR3. This chain joins TRBV10-3 and TRBJ1-1, with D maybe TRBD1 (5 bases). Germline values: CDR1 ENHRY, CDR2 SYGVKD. Trimming stripped 7 bases from V and 4 bases from J, with 16 bases between. This CDR3 contains 14 residues. CDR3 residues: CAITRGGTGTEAFF. DNA of the CDR3: TGTGCCATCACCCGGGGAGGGACGGGCACTGAAGCTTTCTTT.

There are a few counts of this clone. This CDR3 reads CASRLRALSMNTEAFF. The DNA for the CDR3 is TGTGCCAGCCGCTTGAGGGCCCTCTCCATGAACACTGAAGCTTTCTTT. The rearrangement uses TRBV2 and TRBJ1-1; D not certain. The length of the CDR3 is 16 residues. Trimming took 8 bases from V and 0 from J, leaving 19 bases between them. CDR1 and CDR2 (germline): SNHLY, FYNNEI.

This clone was observed once. An end of the junction does not agree with germline; a read error may underlie this. The chain is built from TRBV4-1 and TRBJ1-1; D not certain. The length of the CDR3 is 13 residues. Germline values: CDR1 MGHRA, CDR2 YSYEKL. The CDR3 DNA follows: TGCGCCAGCAGCCAAGTATTCACCACTGGAGCTTTCTTT. Translating it yields CASSQVFTTGAFF.

J is TRBJ2-1 and V is TRBV27, with TRBD2 identical over 12 bases. V gave up 8 bases and J gave up 0 bases; unmatched junction bases: 26. The CDR3 is made up of 23 amino acids. Germline V gene sequence: CDR1 MNHEY, CDR2 SMNVEV (reference sequence). The CDR3 DNA reads TGTGCCAGCGGAAAAATGAAGGAATCAGGGACTAGCGGGTTTCACCGCTCCTACAATGAGCAGTTCTTC. Its protein is CASGKMKESGTSGFHRSYNEQFF.

Turning to this clone: Other DNA sequences in this specimen translate into the identical CDR3. The V and J genes are TRBV7-7 and TRBJ2-2; D may match TRBD1 or TRBD2 (6 bases each). Trimming removed 0 bases at V and 0 bases at J, with 8 bases between. The CDR3 totals 16 residues. The V gene's germline CDR1 is SSHAT and CDR2 FNYEAQ (reference sequence). This chain's CDR3 is CASSLAGGPNTGELFF. The CDR3, as DNA: TGTGCCAGCAGCTTAGCTGGGGGGCCGAACACCGGGGAGCTGTTTTTT. Using reference TRBV7-7 and TRBJ2-2 for the parts outside the CDR3, the full variable domain is GAGVSQSPRYKVTKRGQDVTLRCDPISSHATLYWYQQALGQGPEFLTYFNYEAQPDKSGLPSDRFSAERPEGSISTLTIQRTEQRDSAMYRCASSLAGGPNTGELFFGEGSRLTVL.

The rearrangement uses TRBV6-5 and TRBJ2-1; D is possibly TRBD2 (5 bases). The V gene lost 2 bases and the J gene lost 9 bases, with 14 bases spanning the gap. Germline V CDR1 and CDR2: MNHEY, SVGAGI. This CDR3 region has 14 residues. CDR3 in amino acids: CASSYNGNTFEQFF. In DNA, the CDR3 is TGTGCCAGCAGTTACAACGGGAATACGTTTGAGCAGTTCTTC.

This rearrangement joins TRBV6-1 to TRBJ2-3; 7 bases map to TRBD2. Germline trimming cut 10 bases from V and 1 base from J; bases unmatched to any gene: 8. Germline lookup yields CDR1 MNHNS and CDR2 SASEGT. The CDR3 sequence is 14 residues long. The CDR3 DNA sequence: TGTGCCACTACGACTAGCCCTGGCACAGATACGCAGTATTTT. It codes for CATTTSPGTDTQYF.